These 26 T cell receptor beta chains were sequenced from one sample in a study of cytomegalovirus exposure and HLA in healthy donors. PCR amplification relied on 60 Vbeta primers (plus 13 Jbeta primers). Libraries were prepared by immunoSEQ multiplex PCR; TCRdb keeps only in-frame clonotypes and omits some of them. The table has some 220,000 clones, 70% to 80% seen once; the top ten hold 2.7%. The sample comprised PBMCs. The receptors originated from a woman aged 55 to 70 in good health and CMV-seropositive.

The chain uses TRBV30 and TRBJ1-1; D is undetermined. Trimming removed 0 bases at V and 0 bases at J, with 5 bases between. This CDR3 contains 13 residues. Germline V gene sequence: CDR1 GTSNPN, CDR2 SVGIG (reference sequence). The CDR3, as DNA: TGTGCCTGGAGTGTACGAGTGAACACTGAAGCTTTCTTT. As protein: CAWSVRVNTEAFF.

The chain joins TRBV12-1 to TRBJ2-3; the table's D call TRBD1 went unverified against the DNA. TRBV12-1 is labeled a pseudogene. This CDR3 region has 15 residues. The DNA of the CDR3 is TGTGCCAGCAGCCTCGACAGGGGGAGCACAGATACGCAGTATTTT. It translates to CASSLDRGSTDTQYF.

The chain has TRBV11-2 and TRBJ2-2; D is unclear. This CDR3 comprises 13 residues. V was clipped by 1 base and J by 7 bases, with 7 bases between them. Germline values: CDR1 SGHAT, CDR2 FQNNGV. CDR3 amino acids: CASSLAAGGELFF. The CDR3, as DNA: TGTGCCAGCAGCTTAGCAGCAGGCGGGGAGCTGTTTTTT. Full variable domain (rest looked up from reference TRBV11-2 and TRBJ2-2): EAGVAQSPRYKIIEKRQSVAFWCNPISGHATLYWYQQILGQGPKLLIQFQNNGVVDDSQLPKDRFSAERLKGVDSTLKIQPAKLEDSAVYLCASSLAAGGELFFGEGSRLTVL.

The rearrangement joins TRBV6-6 to TRBJ1-2; a weak D match, TRBD1 (5 bases). The germline V and J ends were trimmed by 2 bases and 4 bases, with 14 bases remaining between them. This CDR3 is 15 amino acids long. Germline V lookup: CDR1 MNHNY, CDR2 SVGAGI (reference sequence). The CDR3 reads CASSYPSRGTYGYTF. Here the CDR3 DNA reads TGTGCCAGCAGTTACCCCAGCCGGGGGACCTATGGCTACACCTTC.

Here the CDR3 DNA reads TGTGCCAGTAGTAAACCGGGAGCCAGCTCTGGAAACACCATATATTTT. Translated: CASSKPGASSGNTIYF. The chain employs TRBV19 and TRBJ1-3; D call uncertain. Germline CDR1 and CDR2: LNHDA and SQIVND (reference sequence). V lost 4 bases, J lost 0 bases, and 13 bases lay in between. The CDR3 contains 16 residues.

This chain connects TRBV5-4 to TRBJ2-5, with D maybe TRBD2 (7 bases). The V gene lost 0 bases and the J gene lost 4 bases, with 13 bases spanning the gap. The CDR3 loop spans 15 amino acids. CDR1 is SGHNT, CDR2 YYREEE, per germline (reference sequence). Here the CDR3 reads CASSLGGGASETQYF. In DNA form, the CDR3 reads TGTGCCAGCAGCTTGGGTGGGGGGGCCTCAGAGACCCAGTACTTC.

This chain joins TRBV30 and TRBJ1-5; 9 bases fit TRBD1. CDR1 is GTSNPN, CDR2 SVGIG, per germline (reference sequence). The CDR3 is 15 amino acids. V lost 0 bases, J lost 7 bases, and 7 bases stayed unmatched. The CDR3 here is CAWSVRDRVRQPQHF. For the CDR3, the DNA is TGTGCCTGGAGTGTACGGGACAGGGTACGACAGCCCCAGCATTTT.

This sequence joins TRBV11-2 and TRBJ2-5; D remains ambiguous. Germline V gives CDR1 SGHAT, CDR2 FQNNGV. The CDR3 spans 14 residues. The V gene lost 2 bases and the J gene lost 4 bases, with 11 bases spanning the gap. The CDR3 nucleotides are TGTGCCAGCAGCTTATTCCGAGGTGGAGAGACCCAGTACTTC. It is translated as CASSLFRGGETQYF. The whole variable domain, filled in from reference TRBV11-2 and TRBJ2-5, reads EAGVAQSPRYKIIEKRQSVAFWCNPISGHATLYWYQQILGQGPKLLIQFQNNGVVDDSQLPKDRFSAERLKGVDSTLKIQPAKLEDSAVYLCASSLFRGGETQYFGPGTRLLVL.

This rearrangement joins TRBV6-5 to TRBJ1-3; possible D gene TRBD1, 6 bases. The CDR3 is 15 residues long. V was clipped by 7 bases and J by 5 bases, with 18 bases between them. Looked up from germline, CDR1 is MNHEY and CDR2 is SVGAGI. CDR3 sequence reads: CASKGDPDTRNTIYF. CDR3 coding DNA: TGTGCCAGCAAGGGGGATCCGGATACTCGAAACACCATATATTTT.

V and J are TRBV19 and TRBJ2-5; D is undetermined. Trimming took 10 bases from V and 3 from J, leaving 15 bases between them. The CDR3 contains 13 residues. Germline V gene sequence: CDR1 LNHDA, CDR2 SQIVND (reference sequence). The CDR3 here is CATRSGSEETQYF. In DNA, the CDR3 is TGTGCCACCAGGTCAGGATCCGAAGAGACCCAGTACTTC.

V usage is TRBV4-3 and J usage is TRBJ1-4; 7 bases are shared with TRBD1. Germline lookup yields CDR1 LGHNA and CDR2 YSLEER. With V trimmed by 0 bases and J by 5 bases, 6 bases remained unmatched. This CDR3 has 16 amino acids. DNA of the CDR3: TGCGCCAGCAGCCAAGATCCCGGGACAGAAAATGAAAAACTGTTTTTT. This sequence encodes CASSQDPGTENEKLFF.

CDR3 DNA: TGTGCCAGCCGGGGAGGACAGGGCCCCACTGAAGCTTTCTTT. Protein: CASRGGQGPTEAFF. This rearrangement joins TRBV5-4 to TRBJ1-1, with 8 nucleotides matching TRBD1. V lost 7 bases to trimming and J lost 4 bases; unmatched junction nucleotides: 9. CDR1 SGHNT and CDR2 YYREEE come from the germline V gene (reference sequence). The CDR3 sequence is 14 residues long. Complete variable domain (other parts from reference TRBV5-4 and TRBJ1-1): ETGVTQSPTHLIKTRGQQVTLRCSSQSGHNTVSWYQQALGQGPQFIFQYYREEENGRGNFPPRFSGLQFPNYSSELNVNALELDDSALYLCASRGGQGPTEAFFGQGTRLTVV.

This rearrangement joins TRBV18 to TRBJ2-1; 9 bases agree with TRBD2. Unmatched junction bases numbered 8, after V lost 4 bases and J lost 4 bases. CDR1 KGHSH and CDR2 LQKENI come from the germline V gene. The CDR3 extends over 16 amino acids. CDR3 in amino acids: CASSHRAGGRYNEQFF. The CDR3 region has the DNA TGTGCCAGCTCACACCGAGCGGGGGGCAGGTACAATGAGCAGTTCTTC.

The rearrangement uses TRBV30 and TRBJ1-2, with D unresolved. Germline V lookup: CDR1 GTSNPN, CDR2 SVGIG (reference sequence). The V end was cut by 5 bases, the J end by 7 bases, with 11 bases between. The CDR3 has 11 amino acids. CDR3 region: CAWGRLSGYTF. CDR3 sequence (DNA): TGTGCCTGGGGAAGACTGAGTGGCTACACCTTC.

The chain links TRBV7-8 to TRBJ2-2, with 8 bases that match TRBD2. J was trimmed by 4 bases and V by 6 bases; bases with no gene match: 4. Germline assignment: CDR1 SGHVS and CDR2 FQNEAQ. This CDR3 is built from 14 residues. The CDR3 DNA reads TGTGCCAGCAGATATAGCGGGATCACCGGGGAGCTGTTTTTT. Translation: CASRYSGITGELFF.

CDR3 nucleotides: TGTGCCAGATTGTGGCGATGGGGGGTGGGATTTGAGACTGAAGCTTTCTTT. It encodes CARLWRWGVGFETEAFF. V gene TRBV21-1 combines with J gene TRBJ1-1. TRBV21-1 is classified as a pseudogene. The CDR3 sequence is 17 residues long.

The chain is built from TRBV28 and TRBJ2-5, with D possibly matching TRBD1 (5 bases). The CDR3 consists of 14 residues. CDR1 is MDHEN and CDR2 is SYDVKM in the germline V gene. Deletions cut 5 bases from V and 1 base from J, with 11 bases between. The CDR3 DNA reads as TGTGCCAGCAGTCCAGGGATACGCCAAGAGACCCAGTACTTC. It translates to CASSPGIRQETQYF.

The chain is built from TRBV30 and TRBJ2-1; 7 bases line up with TRBD2. CDR1 and CDR2 (germline): GTSNPN, SVGIG (reference sequence). This CDR3 is built from 15 residues. V shed 0 bases, J shed 4 bases, and the junction held 6 bases outside the gene matches. The CDR3 region has the DNA TGTGCCTGGAGTGTACCCAGCGGGGCATACAATGAGCAGTTCTTC. The encoded protein is CAWSVPSGAYNEQFF.

The V call is TRBV5-4, the J call TRBJ2-7; 12 nucleotides align to TRBD2. Looked up from germline, CDR1 is SGHNT and CDR2 is YYREEE (reference sequence). V lost 4 bases to trimming and J lost 5 bases; unmatched junction nucleotides: 16. This CDR3 has 18 amino acids. In DNA form, the CDR3 reads TGTGCCAGCAGCACCGGGGGTCTAGCGGGAGGGTCGGGGAACGAGCAGTACTTC. Translating it yields CASSTGGLAGGSGNEQYF.

The rearrangement links TRBV2 to TRBJ1-2, with TRBD1 matching 9 bases. The CDR3 is 15 residues long. Germline assignment: CDR1 SNHLY and CDR2 FYNNEI. V shed 6 bases and J 4 bases; nucleotides not matched to a gene: 9. The CDR3 sequence is CASRPGQGEGYGYTF. The CDR3 DNA sequence: TGTGCCAGCAGACCGGGACAGGGTGAGGGCTATGGCTACACCTTC.

The chain joins TRBV7-2 to TRBJ2-2, with a weak D call TRBD2 (6 bases). Germline CDR1 is SGHTA and CDR2 is FQGNSA. The V and J ends lost 5 bases and 2 bases respectively, with 12 bases between them. The CDR3 is 15 amino acids. Here the CDR3 reads CASSVGGLNTGELFF. CDR3 nucleotide sequence: TGTGCCAGCAGCGTGGGAGGCCTAAACACCGGGGAGCTGTTTTTT.

The chain employs TRBV6-5 and TRBJ1-1, with 7 bases that match TRBD1. Germline V gene data show CDR1 as MNHEY and CDR2 as SVGAGI. J lost 1 base, V lost 5 bases, and 1 base had no gene match. The CDR3 is made up of 13 amino acids. The CDR3: CASSRDRNTEAFF. CDR3 DNA: TGTGCCAGCAGTAGGGACAGGAACACTGAAGCTTTCTTT.

The V gene is TRBV2, the J gene TRBJ2-3, with a tentative D call TRBD2 (5 bases). CDR3 length: 13 amino acids. Trimming cost V 11 bases and J 2 bases, with 14 bases left between them. Germline CDR1 is SNHLY and CDR2 is FYNNEI. The CDR3 region is CAPGKESTDTQYF. The CDR3 nucleotides read TGTGCCCCGGGGAAGGAATCCACAGATACGCAGTATTTT.

The chain carries TRBV9 and TRBJ1-6, with D maybe TRBD1 (6 bases). The CDR3 length is 15 residues. The V end was cut by 4 bases, the J end by 5 bases, with 13 bases between. Germline CDR1 is SGDLS and CDR2 is YYNGEE. The CDR3 region has the DNA TGTGCCAGCAGCCGAAGGGACACCGATAATTCACCCCTCCACTTT. This sequence encodes CASSRRDTDNSPLHF.

The chain combines TRBV2 with TRBJ1-2; 8 bases map to TRBD1. Losses at the gene ends were 3 bases for V and 7 bases for J; bases not matched to a gene: 10. Germline-derived CDR1 and CDR2 are SNHLY and FYNNEI. This CDR3 has 15 residues. The DNA of the CDR3 is TGTGCCAGCAGTGACGCGTGGCAGGGGGCAAGTGGCTACACCTTC. Its protein product is CASSDAWQGASGYTF.

The CDR3 spells CASREGQGYEQYF. The CDR3 nucleotides read TGTGCCAGTCGGGAGGGCCAAGGGTACGAGCAGTACTTC. The rearrangement links TRBV2 to TRBJ2-7; the match to TRBD2 covers 8 bases. V shed 9 bases and J 4 bases; nucleotides not matched to a gene: 8. The CDR3 contains 13 residues. Germline V gene sequence: CDR1 SNHLY, CDR2 FYNNEI.